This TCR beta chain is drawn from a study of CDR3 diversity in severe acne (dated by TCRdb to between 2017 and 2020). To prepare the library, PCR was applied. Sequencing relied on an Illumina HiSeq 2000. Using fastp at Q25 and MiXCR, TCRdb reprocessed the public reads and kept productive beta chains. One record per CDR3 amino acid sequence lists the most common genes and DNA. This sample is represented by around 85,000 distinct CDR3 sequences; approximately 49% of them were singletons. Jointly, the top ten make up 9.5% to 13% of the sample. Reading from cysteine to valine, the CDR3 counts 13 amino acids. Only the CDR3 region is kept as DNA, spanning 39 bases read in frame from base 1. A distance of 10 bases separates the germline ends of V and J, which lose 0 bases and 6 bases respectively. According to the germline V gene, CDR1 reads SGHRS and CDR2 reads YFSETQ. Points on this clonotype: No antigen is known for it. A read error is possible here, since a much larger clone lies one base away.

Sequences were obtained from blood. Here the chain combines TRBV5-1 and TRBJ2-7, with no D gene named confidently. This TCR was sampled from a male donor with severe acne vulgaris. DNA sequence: TGCGCCAGCAGCTTGGTTGGATGGGGCGAGCAGTACGTC. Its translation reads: CASSLVGWGEQYV.